The source of this T cell receptor (beta chain) is a study of CD8 T cells in ankylosing spondylitis. TCRdb passed the 5' RACE reads through MiXCR, listing each CDR3 protein once. The sample holds 100,000 to 150,000 distinct CDR3 sequences, roughly 13% seen once. Study-level findings and limits: What seemed typical of ankylosing spondylitis blood was a TCR beta motif built from roughly eight highly homologous variants. Reports of some motif variants in reactive arthritis synovial fluid and blood predate this one. CD8+ cells made up the disease-linked clones, which were relatively rare in peripheral blood.

This clonotype was detected a few times. Antigen specificity is unknown. The V gene end was trimmed by 6 bases and the J gene end by 5 bases; junction bases not matched to a gene: 8. This CDR3 is 15 amino acids long. From germline, CDR1 is DFQATT and CDR2 SNEGSKA (reference sequence). The genes are TRBV20-1 and TRBJ2-1; the match to TRBD2 covers 12 bases. The clonotype was recovered from a female donor with ankylosing spondylitis or in good health (not recorded which). Sequencing used blood, either unsorted or a sorted T cell fraction (not recorded which). CDR3 region: CSAAKLAGGNNEQFF. CDR3 DNA sequence: TGCAGTGCCGCAAAACTAGCGGGGGGAAACAATGAGCAGTTCTTC.